This T cell receptor beta chain was captured in a study of PD-L1 blockade in urothelial cancer. Study conclusions and caveats: Better survival was predicted by below-median pretreatment blood TCR clonality.

Trimming stripped 5 bases from V and 8 bases from J, with 12 bases between. Germline assignment: CDR1 SEHNR and CDR2 FQNEAQ (reference sequence). The CDR3 length is 13 residues. This clone was seen more than once but under ten times. Its target is not known. Time point: peripheral blood 6 weeks after treatment start. TCRdb keeps only in-frame clones here, not all; method: immunoSEQ multiplex PCR. Of roughly 28,000 clones in the sample, around 84% were seen once. Here the sequenced sample was PBMCs, taken around atezolizumab (anti-PD-L1) treatment. The receptor was isolated from a man between 65 and 85 years old with urothelial cancer. The chain carries TRBV7-9 and TRBJ1-4; TRBD1 is a possible D gene (6 bases). Here the CDR3 reads CASSRGHEEKLFF. CDR3 coding DNA: TGTGCCAGCAGCCGGGGACACGAGGAAAAACTGTTTTTT.